This T cell receptor (beta chain) was recovered during a study of blood T cell repertoires in COVID-19. Study as a whole: Material from acute and convalescent COVID-19 was sourced from the United States, Italy and Spain.

In the original analysis: Reference gene primer amplification yielded estimated nucleated cell counts. The method was immunoSEQ multiplex PCR; TCRdb's version includes in-frame clones alone and lacks a portion of them. The V and J calls and the clone size are those of that table, but D and trimming were determined from the DNA. There are about 87,000 clones in the sample; 70% to 85% occur only once, and around 4.4% lies in the top ten. Trimming took 2 bases from V and 3 from J, leaving 23 bases between them. Germline lookup yields CDR1 MNHNS and CDR2 SASEGT. The CDR3 contains 18 residues. The receptor comes from a woman aged 45-65 years with acute or convalescent COVID-19. V is TRBV6-1 and J is TRBJ2-7; tentatively, D is TRBD2 (7 bases). The sample was peripheral blood. The CDR3 DNA sequence: TGTGCCAGCAGTGAAAGGGGGGGACAAGGGACCTGGGGCTACGAGCAGTACTTC. Its translation is CASSERGGQGTWGYEQYF.